This TCR beta chain was profiled in a study of CD8+ T cells in alopecia areata. Regarding treatment: oral pan-JAK inhibitor, 5-10 mg twice daily. V lost 6 bases and J lost 2, with 9 bases in between. CDR1 MDHEN and CDR2 SYDVKM come from the germline V gene. The CDR3 covers 13 residues. Extraction of RNA preceded its reverse transcription into cDNA, which served as the sequencing template. Clones were read by immunoSEQ multiplex PCR, and TCRdb kept only the in-frame ones, dropping some. The sample consists of approximately 300,000 clones, about three fifths of them appearing once. This chain connects TRBV28 to TRBJ2-3; D is uncertain. This specimen was CD4+ T cells sorted from blood, taken at week 24, from a patient treated with tofacitinib. The TCR was taken from a human donor with alopecia areata. In nucleotides, the CDR3 is TGTGCCAGCAGGTCGCCGGACACAGATACGCAGTATTTT. Protein sequence: CASRSPDTDTQYF. The entire variable domain, with the rest obtained from reference TRBV28 and TRBJ2-3, is as follows: DVKVTQSSRYLVKRTGEKVFLECVQDMDHENMFWYRQDPGLGLRLIYFSYDVKMKEKGDIPEGYSVSREKKERFSLILESASTNQTSMYLCASRSPDTDTQYFGPGTRLTVL.